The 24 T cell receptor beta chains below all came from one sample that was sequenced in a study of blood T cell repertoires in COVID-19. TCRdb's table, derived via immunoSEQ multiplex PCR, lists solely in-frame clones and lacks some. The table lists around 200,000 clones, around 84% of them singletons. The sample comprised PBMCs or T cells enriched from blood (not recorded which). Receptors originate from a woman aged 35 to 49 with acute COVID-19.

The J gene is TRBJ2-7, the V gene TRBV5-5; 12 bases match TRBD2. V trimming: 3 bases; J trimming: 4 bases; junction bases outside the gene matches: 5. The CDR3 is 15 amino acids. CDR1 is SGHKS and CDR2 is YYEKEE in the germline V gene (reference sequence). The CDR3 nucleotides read TGTGCCAGCAGCTCGGGACTAGCGGGTTTATACGAGCAGTACTTC. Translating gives CASSSGLAGLYEQYF.

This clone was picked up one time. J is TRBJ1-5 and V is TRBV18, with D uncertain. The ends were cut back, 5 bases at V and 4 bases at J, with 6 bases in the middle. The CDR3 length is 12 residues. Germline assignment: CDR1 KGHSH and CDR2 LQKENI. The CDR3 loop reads CASSAENQPQHF. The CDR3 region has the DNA TGTGCCAGCTCAGCGGAGAATCAGCCCCAGCATTTT.

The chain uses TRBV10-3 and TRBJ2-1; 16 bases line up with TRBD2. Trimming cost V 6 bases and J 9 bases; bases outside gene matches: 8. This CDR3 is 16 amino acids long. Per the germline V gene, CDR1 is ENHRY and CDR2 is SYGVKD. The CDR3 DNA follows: TGTGCCATCAGGGACGGGACTAGCGGGAGGGATGGTGAGCAGTTCTTC. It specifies CAIRDGTSGRDGEQFF.

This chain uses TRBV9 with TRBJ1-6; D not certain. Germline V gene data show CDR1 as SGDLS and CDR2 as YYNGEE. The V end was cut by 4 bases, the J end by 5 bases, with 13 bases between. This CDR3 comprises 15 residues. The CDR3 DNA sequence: TGTGCCAGCAGCCTATACGACGGGAATAATTCACCCCTCCACTTT. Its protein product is CASSLYDGNNSPLHF.

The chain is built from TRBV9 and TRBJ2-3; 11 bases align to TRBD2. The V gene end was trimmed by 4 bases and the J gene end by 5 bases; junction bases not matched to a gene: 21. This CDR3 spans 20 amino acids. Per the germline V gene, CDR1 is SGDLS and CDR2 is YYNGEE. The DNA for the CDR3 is TGTGCCAGCAGCACCAGGGGGGGCGGAAGGGCTAGCGGGAGGAGAGATACGCAGTATTTT. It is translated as CASSTRGGGRASGRRDTQYF.

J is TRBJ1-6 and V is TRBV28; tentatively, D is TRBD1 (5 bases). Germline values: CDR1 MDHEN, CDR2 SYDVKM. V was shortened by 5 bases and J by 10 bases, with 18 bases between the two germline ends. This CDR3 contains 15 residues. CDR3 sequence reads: CASSGGRGNGSPLHF. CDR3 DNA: TGTGCCAGCAGTGGAGGGAGGGGAAATGGATCACCCCTCCACTTT.

CDR3 sequence: CASSLGGTGSSYEQYF. The CDR3, as DNA: TGTGCCAGCAGCTTAGGTGGTACGGGGAGCTCCTACGAGCAGTACTTC. The chain employs TRBV7-3 and TRBJ2-7, with a possible D match to TRBD2 (5 bases). CDR1 and CDR2 (germline): SGHTA, FQGTGA. The V end lost 2 bases, the J end lost 0 bases, and 14 bases lay between the germline ends. This CDR3 is 16 amino acids long.

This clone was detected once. The CDR3 sequence is CASSKAGANTGELFF. The CDR3 bases are TGTGCCAGTAGTAAGGCCGGGGCGAACACCGGGGAGCTGTTTTTT. The chain combines TRBV19 with TRBJ2-2; a weak D match, TRBD2 (5 bases). Germline CDR1 is LNHDA and CDR2 is SQIVND (reference sequence). V was trimmed by 4 bases and J by 0 bases, leaving 9 bases between them. The CDR3 covers 15 residues.

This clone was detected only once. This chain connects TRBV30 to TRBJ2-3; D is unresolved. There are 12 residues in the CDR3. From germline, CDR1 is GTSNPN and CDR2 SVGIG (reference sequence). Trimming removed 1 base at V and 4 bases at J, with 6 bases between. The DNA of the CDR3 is TGTGCCTGGAGTGCCCCTTCAGATACGCAGTATTTT. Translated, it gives CAWSAPSDTQYF.

The CDR3 DNA is TGTGCCAGCAGCTTGGGGACTCCTAGGAAAGGCTACACCTTC. Protein: CASSLGTPRKGYTF. V and J are TRBV13 and TRBJ1-2; maybe TRBD1 (5 bases). Germline loops: CDR1 PRHDT, CDR2 FYEKMQ (reference sequence). CDR3 length equals 14 residues. V was cut by 3 bases and J by 8 bases, with 16 bases left in between.

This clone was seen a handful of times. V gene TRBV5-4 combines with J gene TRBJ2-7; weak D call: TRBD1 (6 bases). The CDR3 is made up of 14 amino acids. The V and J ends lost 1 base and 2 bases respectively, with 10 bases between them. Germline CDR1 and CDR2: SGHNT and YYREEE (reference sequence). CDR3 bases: TGTGCCAGCAGCTTGACAGGGAACACCTACGAGCAGTACTTC. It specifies CASSLTGNTYEQYF.

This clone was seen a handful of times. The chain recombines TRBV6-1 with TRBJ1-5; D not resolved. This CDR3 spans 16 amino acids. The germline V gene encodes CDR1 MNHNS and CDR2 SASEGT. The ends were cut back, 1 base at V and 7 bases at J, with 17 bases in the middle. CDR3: CASSEEGDPRRQPQHF. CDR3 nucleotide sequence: TGTGCCAGCAGTGAAGAAGGAGACCCTCGGAGGCAGCCCCAGCATTTT.

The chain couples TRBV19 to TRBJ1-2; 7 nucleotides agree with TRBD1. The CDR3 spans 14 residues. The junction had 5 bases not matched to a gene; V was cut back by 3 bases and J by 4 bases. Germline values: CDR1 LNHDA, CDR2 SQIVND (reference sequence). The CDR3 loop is CASSMAQGTYGYTF. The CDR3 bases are TGTGCCAGTAGTATGGCACAGGGGACCTATGGCTACACCTTC.

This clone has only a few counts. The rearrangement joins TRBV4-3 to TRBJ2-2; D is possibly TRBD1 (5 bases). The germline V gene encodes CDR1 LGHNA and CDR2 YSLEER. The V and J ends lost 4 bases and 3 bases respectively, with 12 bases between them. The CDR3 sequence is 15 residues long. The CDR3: CASSRSGIDTGELFF. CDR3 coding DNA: TGCGCCAGCAGCCGGTCAGGGATAGACACCGGGGAGCTGTTTTTT.

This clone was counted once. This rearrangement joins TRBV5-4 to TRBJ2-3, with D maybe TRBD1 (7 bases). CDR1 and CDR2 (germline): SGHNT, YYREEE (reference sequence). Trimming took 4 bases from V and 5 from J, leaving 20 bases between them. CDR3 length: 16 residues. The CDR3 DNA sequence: TGTGCCAGCAGCAAACCCAAGCAGGGGGGTGGAGATACGCAGTATTTT. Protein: CASSKPKQGGGDTQYF.

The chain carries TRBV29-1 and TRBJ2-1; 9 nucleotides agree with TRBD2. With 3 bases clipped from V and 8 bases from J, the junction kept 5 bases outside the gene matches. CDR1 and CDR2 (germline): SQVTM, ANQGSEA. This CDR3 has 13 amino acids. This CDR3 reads CSVDSGSLDEQFF. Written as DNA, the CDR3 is TGCAGCGTTGATAGCGGGAGTCTCGATGAGCAGTTCTTC.

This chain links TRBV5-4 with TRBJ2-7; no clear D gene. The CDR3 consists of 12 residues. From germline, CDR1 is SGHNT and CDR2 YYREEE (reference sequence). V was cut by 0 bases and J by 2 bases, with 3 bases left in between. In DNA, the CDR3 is TGTGCCAGCAGCTTGGACACCTACGAGCAGTACTTC. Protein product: CASSLDTYEQYF.

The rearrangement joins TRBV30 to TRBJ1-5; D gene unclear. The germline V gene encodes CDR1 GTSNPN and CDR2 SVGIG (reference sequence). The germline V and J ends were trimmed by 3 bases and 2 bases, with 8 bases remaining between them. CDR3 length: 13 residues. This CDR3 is CAWRSGGNQPQHF. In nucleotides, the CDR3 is TGTGCCTGGAGGAGTGGAGGCAATCAGCCCCAGCATTTT.

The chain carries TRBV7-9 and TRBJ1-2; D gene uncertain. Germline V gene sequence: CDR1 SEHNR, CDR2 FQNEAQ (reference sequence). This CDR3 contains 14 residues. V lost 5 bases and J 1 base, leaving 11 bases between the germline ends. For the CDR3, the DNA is TGTGCCAGCAGCCAAACCCACTTTAACTATGGCTACACCTTC. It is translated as CASSQTHFNYGYTF.

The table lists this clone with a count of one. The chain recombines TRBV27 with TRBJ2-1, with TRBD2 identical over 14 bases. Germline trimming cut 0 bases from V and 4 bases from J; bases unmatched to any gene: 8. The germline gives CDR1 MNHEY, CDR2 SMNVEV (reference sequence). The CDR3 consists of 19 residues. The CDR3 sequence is CASSLSRTSGRPTYNEQFF. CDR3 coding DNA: TGTGCCAGCAGTTTATCCAGGACTAGCGGGAGGCCTACTTACAATGAGCAGTTCTTC.

CDR3 residues: CASTTDRANNEQFF. In DNA form, the CDR3 reads TGTGCCAGCACCACGGACAGGGCTAACAATGAGCAGTTCTTC. This rearrangement joins TRBV7-9 to TRBJ2-1, with 8 bases matching TRBD1. Trimming took 7 bases from V and 5 from J; bases not matched to a gene: 7. CDR1 is SEHNR, CDR2 FQNEAQ, per germline (reference sequence). This CDR3 comprises 14 residues.

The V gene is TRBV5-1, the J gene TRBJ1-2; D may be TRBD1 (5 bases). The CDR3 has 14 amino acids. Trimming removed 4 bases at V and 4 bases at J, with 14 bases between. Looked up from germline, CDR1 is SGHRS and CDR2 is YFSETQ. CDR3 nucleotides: TGCGCCAGCAGCGAGGGACTTGATCCCTATGGCTACACCTTC. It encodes CASSEGLDPYGYTF.

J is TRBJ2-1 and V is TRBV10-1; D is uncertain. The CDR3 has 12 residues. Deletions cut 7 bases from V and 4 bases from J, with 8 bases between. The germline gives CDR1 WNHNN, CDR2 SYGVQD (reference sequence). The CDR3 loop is CASTKLYNEQFF. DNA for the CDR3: TGCGCCAGCACTAAGCTGTACAATGAGCAGTTCTTC.

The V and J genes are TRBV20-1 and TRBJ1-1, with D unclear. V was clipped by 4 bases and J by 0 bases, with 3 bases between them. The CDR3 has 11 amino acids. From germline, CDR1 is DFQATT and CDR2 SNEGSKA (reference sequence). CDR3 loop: CSATMNTEAFF. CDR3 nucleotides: TGCAGTGCTACCATGAACACTGAAGCTTTCTTT.